This paragraph covers one T cell receptor beta chain sequence. This entry comes from a study of blood T cell repertoires in COVID-19. Study summary: Samples representing acute and convalescent COVID-19 were sourced from the United States, Italy and Spain. In each case, the material was cDNA or gDNA derived from T cells, B-cell-depleted T cells, or PBMCs.

Methods used by the authors: The assay estimated nucleated cells by amplifying reference gene primers. Produced via immunoSEQ multiplex PCR; TCRdb's table is partial and in-frame only. V and J calls and clone size follow that table, whereas D and trimming were derived from the DNA. The sample consists of about 80,000 clones, 82% of them appearing once. This CDR3 has 13 residues. Germline V lookup: CDR1 SNHLY, CDR2 FYNNEI. With 6 bases removed from V and 1 base from J, the gap between germline ends came to 8 bases. The TCR comes from a man at least 80 years old with acute or convalescent COVID-19. The gene calls are TRBV2 and TRBJ2-3; D gene ambiguous. The sequenced sample consisted of peripheral blood. The CDR3 nucleotides are TGTGCCAGCAGCGCGTTCGGCACAGATACGCAGTATTTT. It encodes CASSAFGTDTQYF.